This record concerns one T cell receptor beta chain sequence. Its matching antigen is unknown. At one of its ends the junction is not consistent with the germline gene, which may arise from a read error. This entry is derived from a study of PD-L1 blockade in urothelial cancer. Study at large: Before enrollment, 0 to 3 chemotherapy regimens had been given to patients. Blood samples had a median of 141,255 T cells, roughly 76,000 unique TCRs, and clonality 0.07 to 0.08. Study results and caveats: Below-median blood TCR clonality before treatment forecast better survival.

The CDR3 totals 19 residues. CDR1 is SGHAT and CDR2 is FQNNGV in the germline V gene. Using immunoSEQ multiplex PCR, the repertoire was profiled, and TCRdb retains in-frame clones only, with some absent. This repertoire shows about 35,000 clones, about four fifths found once; its top ten account for approximately 3.4%. The cohort comprised individuals with locally advanced or metastatic urothelial carcinoma. The material was PBMCs, obtained around atezolizumab (anti-PD-L1) treatment. The chain couples TRBV11-2 to TRBJ2-2, with TRBD2 matching 9 bases. This receptor was taken from a man in his 70s with urothelial cancer. The CDR3: CASSLDYYGTSTEHRGAVF. The CDR3, as DNA: TGTGCCAGCAGCTTAGATTATTATGGGACTAGCACGGAACACCGGGGAGCTGTTTTT. Full variable domain (rest looked up from reference TRBV11-2 and TRBJ2-2): EAGVAQSPRYKIIEKRQSVAFWCNPISGHATLYWYQQILGQGPKLLIQFQNNGVVDDSQLPKDRFSAERLKGVDSTLKIQPAKLEDSAVYLCASSLDYYGTSTEHRGAVFGEGSRLTVL.